The clone carrying this TCR beta chain turned up a few times. Its antigen remains unknown. Libraries for TCR beta were made by quantitative 5'-RACE with molecular barcodes. In TCRdb, the 5' RACE reads were re-called with MiXCR into one record per CDR3 protein. Of about 310,000 distinct CDR3 sequences listed, roughly 20% are singletons. Germline CDR1 reads LNHDA; CDR2 reads SQIVND (reference sequence). V gave up 5 bases and J gave up 2 bases; unmatched junction bases: 5. CDR3 size: 15 residues. This record comes from a study of CD8 T cells in ankylosing spondylitis. Study outcomes and limitations: One TCR beta motif, made up of roughly eight highly homologous variants, appeared characteristic of ankylosing spondylitis blood. Significantly higher representation of disease-linked clones was reported for matched ankylosing spondylitis synovial fluid.

The chain is built from TRBV19 and TRBJ2-2, with 7 bases fitting TRBD1. The receptor comes from a female donor with ankylosing spondylitis or in good health (not recorded which). Input material: blood, either unsorted or a sorted T cell fraction (not recorded which). CDR3 nucleotide sequence: TGTGCCAGTAGTTTTAGACAGGGAAACACCGGGGAGCTGTTTTTT. Its protein is CASSFRQGNTGELFF.